One sample yielded the 27 T cell receptor beta chains listed below, sequenced in a study of blood T cell repertoires in COVID-19. Measured with immunoSEQ multiplex PCR; TCRdb has only the in-frame clones, and not every one. The sample contains 200,000 or so clones, roughly 81% of which appear only once. Input material: peripheral blood. All receptors come from a woman in her 70s with active or convalescent COVID-19.

This chain uses TRBV7-6 with TRBJ2-7; TRBD2 might be the D (6 bases). Between the trimmed V and J ends, which lost 5 bases and 6 bases, there was a span of 8 bases. The germline CDR1 and CDR2 sequences are SGHVS and FNYEAQ. The CDR3 length is 11 residues. CDR3: CASSVGSEQYF. CDR3 coding DNA: TGTGCCAGCAGCGTCGGGAGCGAGCAGTACTTC.

The rearrangement uses TRBV28 and TRBJ2-4; 9 bases align to TRBD1. V trimming: 4 bases; J trimming: 1 base; junction bases outside the gene matches: 5. This CDR3 contains 16 residues. Germline CDR1 and CDR2: MDHEN and SYDVKM. The CDR3 DNA reads as TGTGCCAGCAGTTCACAGGGGGCGCGGGCCAAAAACATTCAGTACTTC. Amino acid sequence: CASSSQGARAKNIQYF.

The V gene is TRBV19, the J gene TRBJ1-5; 7 bases match TRBD1. CDR1 is LNHDA, CDR2 SQIVND, per germline (reference sequence). V lost 5 bases, J lost 9 bases, and 7 bases stayed unmatched. This CDR3 contains 13 residues. In nucleotides, the CDR3 is TGTGCCAGTAGTTTAGGACAGGTTTGGCCCCAGCATTTT. Amino acids: CASSLGQVWPQHF.

A few counts support this clone. CDR3 nucleotide sequence: TGTGCCAGCAGCCTAGGGACAGGGGGCGTAGGCGACGAGCAGTACTTC. This codes for CASSLGTGGVGDEQYF. This rearrangement joins TRBV9 to TRBJ2-7, with 12 nucleotides matching TRBD1. Germline CDR1 SGDLS, CDR2 YYNGEE. The CDR3 length is 16 residues. Losses at the gene ends were 4 bases for V and 5 bases for J; bases not matched to a gene: 10.

The chain is built from TRBV6-6 and TRBJ2-5; 9 bases are a match to TRBD1. Germline trimming cut 6 bases from V and 2 bases from J; bases unmatched to any gene: 7. Germline lookup yields CDR1 MNHNY and CDR2 SVGAGI (reference sequence). The CDR3 sequence is 15 residues long. As DNA, the CDR3 is TGTGCCAGCAGGCCAAGGGACAGGGCGCAAGAGACCCAGTACTTC. Translated, it gives CASRPRDRAQETQYF.

This clone turned up a few times. CDR3 nucleotides: TGCGCCAGCAGCTCAGAAGCTCTAGTCGTCGGGCAGTTCTTC. Translation gives CASSSEALVVGQFF. The gene calls are TRBV5-1 and TRBJ2-1; D is uncertain. Deletions cut 3 bases from V and 12 bases from J, with 19 bases between. Germline V lookup: CDR1 SGHRS, CDR2 YFSETQ. This CDR3 spans 14 amino acids.

The rearrangement uses TRBV28 and TRBJ2-7; 11 bases map to TRBD1. The CDR3 is made up of 13 amino acids. The V gene end was trimmed by 5 bases and the J gene end by 7 bases; junction bases not matched to a gene: 4. The V gene's germline CDR1 is MDHEN and CDR2 SYDVKM. The CDR3 DNA is TGTGCCAGCAGTCAGGGACAGGGGGGTGAGCAGTACTTC. Translating it yields CASSQGQGGEQYF.

This sequence joins TRBV25-1 and TRBJ2-1; no reliable D call. The ends were cut back, 7 bases at V and 9 bases at J, with 10 bases in the middle. The V gene's germline CDR1 is MGHDK and CDR2 SYGVNS. This CDR3 is 11 amino acids long. The CDR3 DNA reads TGTGCCAGCACCGGTACGGGTGAGCAGTTCTTC. This encodes CASTGTGEQFF.

Worth noting for this clone: One end of the junction does not line up with germline, which may come from a read error. This chain uses TRBV13 with TRBJ1-6; 9 bases fit TRBD1. CDR3 size: 14 residues. Looked up from germline, CDR1 is PRHDT and CDR2 is FYEKMQ (reference sequence). The CDR3 loop is CASSPDRGNSLLHF. CDR3 sequence (DNA): TGTGCCAGCAGCCCGGACAGGGGAAATTCACTCCTCCACTTT.

The rearrangement links TRBV6-5 to TRBJ2-1; D is perhaps TRBD2 (6 bases). The V gene lost 4 bases and the J gene lost 4 bases, with 11 bases spanning the gap. This CDR3 is built from 14 residues. Germline V gene sequence: CDR1 MNHEY, CDR2 SVGAGI. The CDR3, as DNA: TGTGCCAGCAGTTTGAACGGGAGATACAATGAGCAGTTCTTC. This sequence encodes CASSLNGRYNEQFF.

This chain uses TRBV9 with TRBJ2-5; 11 nucleotides match TRBD2. The germline gives CDR1 SGDLS, CDR2 YYNGEE. V trimming: 0 bases; J trimming: 5 bases; junction bases outside the gene matches: 9. This CDR3 has 17 residues. This CDR3 is CASSVGVAGGLGETQYF. Written as DNA, the CDR3 is TGTGCCAGCAGCGTAGGGGTAGCGGGAGGGCTTGGTGAGACCCAGTACTTC.

The V gene is TRBV7-8, the J gene TRBJ1-2, with D possibly matching TRBD1 (6 bases). Germline V lookup: CDR1 SGHVS, CDR2 FQNEAQ. The CDR3 is 16 amino acids. V dropped 2 bases and J dropped 4 bases, with 17 bases sitting between them. The CDR3 spells CASSLSDRRWGYGYTF. CDR3 bases: TGTGCCAGCAGCTTAAGCGACAGGCGCTGGGGCTATGGCTACACCTTC.

This sequence joins TRBV19 and TRBJ1-2; tentatively, D is TRBD1 (5 bases). In germline, CDR1 is LNHDA, CDR2 SQIVND (reference sequence). V was cut by 4 bases and J by 8 bases, with 23 bases left in between. The CDR3 is made up of 16 amino acids. CDR3 sequence: CASSTSGTKSLVGYTF. CDR3 nucleotides: TGTGCCAGTAGTACCTCCGGGACTAAAAGCCTGGTAGGCTACACCTTC. Supplemented by reference TRBV19 and TRBJ1-2, the full variable domain reads DGGITQSPKYLFRKEGQNVTLSCEQNLNHDAMYWYRQDPGQGLRLIYYSQIVNDFQKGDIAEGYSVSREKKESFPLTVTSAQKNPTAFYLCASSTSGTKSLVGYTFGSGTRLTVV.

V is TRBV9 and J is TRBJ1-1; maybe TRBD1 (5 bases). The CDR3 spans 13 residues. V lost 1 base to trimming and J lost 5 bases, with 9 bases between them. Germline CDR1 and CDR2: SGDLS and YYNGEE. The CDR3 sequence: CASSVTGGTEAFF. CDR3 nucleotides: TGTGCCAGCAGCGTAACAGGAGGGACTGAAGCTTTCTTT.

The chain is built from TRBV5-5 and TRBJ2-2; 11 nucleotides align to TRBD2. Trimming took 1 base from V and 6 from J; bases not matched to a gene: 5. Germline CDR1 reads SGHKS; CDR2 reads YYEKEE (reference sequence). The CDR3 sequence is 16 residues long. CDR3 sequence reads: CASSLRVAGGPGELFF. The CDR3 bases are TGTGCCAGCAGCTTGAGGGTAGCGGGAGGGCCCGGGGAGCTGTTTTTT. The variable domain in full, completed from reference TRBV5-5 and TRBJ2-2, reads DAGVTQSPTHLIKTRGQQVTLRCSPISGHKSVSWYQQVLGQGPQFIFQYYEKEERGRGNFPDRFSARQFPNYSSELNVNALLLGDSALYLCASSLRVAGGPGELFFGEGSRLTVL.

The genes are TRBV15 and TRBJ2-5; D might be TRBD2 (6 bases). Per germline, CDR1 LNHNV and CDR2 YYDKDF (reference sequence). V was pared by 0 bases and J by 2 bases, with 10 bases between. The CDR3 has 15 amino acids. The CDR3 DNA is TGTGCCACCAGCAGAGATGGGACTTCGCAAGAGACCCAGTACTTC. Amino acid sequence: CATSRDGTSQETQYF.

The rearrangement joins TRBV6-2 or TRBV6-3 to TRBJ2-6; 11 bases agree with TRBD1. The V segment lost 6 bases and the J segment 3 bases; nucleotides outside the gene matches: 7. The CDR3 is 17 residues long. Germline CDR1 is MNHEY and CDR2 is SVGEGT. The CDR3 here is CASSPGQGGGGANVLTF. In DNA form, the CDR3 reads TGTGCCAGCAGCCCGGGACAGGGGGGAGGTGGGGCCAACGTCCTGACTTTC.

The rearrangement uses TRBV6-6 and TRBJ2-1; the D gene is possibly TRBD2 (6 bases). The V gene lost 7 bases and the J gene lost 5 bases, with 12 bases spanning the gap. Germline lookup yields CDR1 MNHNY and CDR2 SVGAGI (reference sequence). The CDR3 loop spans 13 amino acids. CDR3 DNA: TGTGCCAGCACCGGAGGGATCAACAATGAGCAGTTCTTC. Translated: CASTGGINNEQFF.

CDR3: CASSQGPLGTSGLNEQFF. The CDR3 nucleotides read TGTGCCAGCAGCCAAGGGCCCCTTGGGACTAGCGGGTTAAATGAGCAGTTCTTC. The V call is TRBV3-1 (or the pseudogene TRBV3-2), the J call TRBJ2-1; the match to TRBD2 covers 12 bases. Germline CDR1 reads LGHDT; CDR2 reads YNNKEL (reference sequence). Trimming took 1 base from V and 7 from J; bases not matched to a gene: 11. This CDR3 spans 18 amino acids.

DNA for the CDR3: TGTGCCAGCAGCTTGGTGGGGGCAGAAAACAATGAGCAGTTCTTC. This gives the protein CASSLVGAENNEQFF. The chain recombines TRBV5-4 with TRBJ2-1, with a weak D call TRBD1 (6 bases). The CDR3 runs 15 residues. The germline V gene encodes CDR1 SGHNT and CDR2 YYREEE (reference sequence). V was cut by 0 bases and J by 5 bases, with 12 bases left in between.

V gene TRBV29-1 combines with J gene TRBJ2-6; D unclear. Germline-derived CDR1 and CDR2 are SQVTM and ANQGSEA. V shed 5 bases and J shed 0 bases, with 2 bases lying between them. The CDR3 extends over 12 amino acids. As DNA, the CDR3 is TGCAGCGTTTACTCTGGGGCCAACGTCCTGACTTTC. It yields the protein CSVYSGANVLTF.

The chain links TRBV6-6 to TRBJ2-2, with a possible D match to TRBD2 (6 bases). The V end lost 5 bases, the J end lost 5 bases, and 21 bases lay between the germline ends. This CDR3 contains 17 residues. Germline V gene sequence: CDR1 MNHNY, CDR2 SVGAGI (reference sequence). For the CDR3, the DNA is TGTGCCAGCAGTCCCCGGTTCGGCGGGAAGGGAACCGGGGAGCTGTTTTTT. Translating it yields CASSPRFGGKGTGELFF.

V is TRBV19 and J is TRBJ1-1; 9 bases fit TRBD1. Trimming took 0 bases from V and 2 from J; bases not matched to a gene: 7. The CDR3 contains 17 residues. Germline V gives CDR1 LNHDA, CDR2 SQIVND (reference sequence). The CDR3 reads CASSIDWDREINTEAFF. The CDR3 DNA follows: TGTGCCAGTAGTATAGATTGGGACAGGGAGATAAACACTGAAGCTTTCTTT.

The chain links TRBV29-1 to TRBJ1-4, with D maybe TRBD1 (5 bases). The V end lost 7 bases, the J end lost 3 bases, and 9 bases lay between the germline ends. The CDR3 consists of 12 residues. The V gene's germline CDR1 is SQVTM and CDR2 ANQGSEA. The CDR3 is CSARQPNEKLFF. CDR3 coding DNA: TGCAGCGCACGACAGCCTAATGAAAAACTGTTTTTT.

This chain links TRBV7-3 with TRBJ2-7, with 10 bases identical to TRBD1. CDR3 size: 13 residues. V trimming: 4 bases; J trimming: 6 bases; junction bases outside the gene matches: 3. Germline V gives CDR1 SGHTA, CDR2 FQGTGA. The CDR3 sequence is CASSSGQGGEQYF. The CDR3 bases are TGTGCCAGCAGCTCAGGACAGGGGGGCGAGCAGTACTTC.

The chain couples TRBV19 to TRBJ2-1; 7 bases line up with TRBD1. Germline V gene data show CDR1 as LNHDA and CDR2 as SQIVND (reference sequence). This CDR3 contains 14 residues. After removal of 9 bases from V and 2 bases from J, the junction contained 7 bases not matched to a gene. The CDR3 reads CASGQEITYNEQFF. CDR3 bases: TGTGCCAGCGGACAGGAGATAACCTACAATGAGCAGTTCTTC.

This clone was picked up a small number of times. The rearrangement joins TRBV5-1 to TRBJ2-7, with a tentative D call TRBD1 (5 bases). This CDR3 has 14 amino acids. Germline V gene sequence: CDR1 SGHRS, CDR2 YFSETQ. The V end lost 2 bases, the J end lost 0 bases, and 9 bases lay between the germline ends. Here the CDR3 DNA reads TGCGCCAGCAGCTTCCGACAGCCCTCCTACGAGCAGTACTTC. Amino acid sequence: CASSFRQPSYEQYF.